Below are 4 T cell receptor beta chains sequenced from a single sample in a study of T cells in Graves' hyperthyroidism and ophthalmopathy. Amplification of TCR beta CDR3 regions used RNA as the template. Initially, a first-round RT-PCR of the TCR CDR3 employed the HTBI primer set. TCRdb re-called the multiplex PCR reads with MiXCR, one entry per CDR3 protein. Of 500,000 to 600,000 distinct CDR3 sequences in the sample, over 15% are singletons; the top ten hold 15% to 20%. The sample consisted of blood. Source of these receptors: a woman younger than 30 with Graves' hyperthyroidism.

This clonotype was seen repeatedly, ten times or more. J is TRBJ2-7 and V is TRBV12-3 or TRBV12-4, with TRBD1 matching 9 bases. The CDR3 spans 16 residues. Losses at the gene ends were 6 bases for V and 7 bases for J; bases not matched to a gene: 16. CDR3: CASSFPSGTGRWEQYF. The CDR3 DNA reads as TGTGCCAGCAGCTTTCCCTCGGGGACAGGGCGTTGGGAGCAGTACTTC.

The chain uses TRBV6-2 or TRBV6-3 and TRBJ2-7; 8 bases fit TRBD2. Trimming cost V 2 bases and J 4 bases; bases outside gene matches: 13. The CDR3 covers 17 residues. CDR1 and CDR2 (germline): MNHEY, SVGEGT. This CDR3 reads CASSYHPSGGPGYEQYF. DNA for the CDR3: TGTGCCAGCAGTTACCACCCTTCGGGGGGGCCTGGGTACGAGCAGTACTTC.

This clonotype came up a few times. The rearrangement links TRBV7-2 to TRBJ2-7; weak D call: TRBD2 (5 bases). The ends were cut back, 5 bases at V and 4 bases at J, with 15 bases in the middle. CDR1 is SGHTA, CDR2 FQGNSA, per germline. This CDR3 has 14 residues. CDR3 loop: CASSLSGLLYEQYF. The CDR3 bases are TGTGCCAGCAGCCTGAGTGGACTTCTTTACGAGCAGTACTTC.

This clonotype was counted only a few times. The chain links TRBV28 to TRBJ1-2; 9 bases are shared with TRBD1. Trimming took 2 bases from V and 9 from J; bases not matched to a gene: 7. The CDR3 has 14 amino acids. Germline V lookup: CDR1 MDHEN, CDR2 SYDVKM. CDR3 protein: CASSLRDRAFSYTF. DNA of the CDR3: TGTGCCAGCAGTTTAAGGGACAGGGCTTTTAGCTACACCTTC.